This is a list of T cell receptor beta chains from one sample in a study of shared clonotypes between healthy human individuals. Generated by immunoSEQ multiplex PCR, the TCRdb table keeps only in-frame clones and is missing some. The table has 1.4 million to 1.5 million clones, around 97% seen once. Specimen: naive CD4+ T cells sorted from blood. The source is a man aged 25-45 years in good health. The CDR3 runs from the conserved cysteine through the conserved F or W. The order of the fields is J gene, CDR3 length, V gene, D gene, clone size, CDR3 protein, CDR3 DNA. A D gene is named only where the DNA matches it firmly. The size of a clone is reported for some rows only, either as once, few or many, or as a class for expanded clones.

J gene: TRBJ2-3; CDR3 length: 15; V gene: TRBV14; D gene: NA; clone size: NA; CDR3 protein: CASSRRLVPTDTQYF; CDR3 DNA: TGTGCCAGCAGCCGGCGACTAGTCCCCACAGATACGCAGTATTTT
J gene: TRBJ1-2; CDR3 length: 10; V gene: TRBV29-1; D gene: NA; clone size: NA; CDR3 protein: CSVERDGHRF; CDR3 DNA: TGCAGCGTTGAGAGGGACGGTCATAGGTTC
J gene: TRBJ1-3; CDR3 length: 16; V gene: TRBV29-1; D gene: NA; clone size: NA; CDR3 protein: CSVEPPGSSTGNTIYF; CDR3 DNA: TGCAGCGTTGAACCCCCAGGGTCGAGTACCGGAAACACCATATATTTT
J gene: TRBJ2-1; CDR3 length: 14; V gene: TRBV4-2; D gene: TRBD1; clone size: NA; CDR3 protein: CASSTRQGYNEQFF; CDR3 DNA: TGTGCCAGCAGCACCCGACAGGGCTACAATGAGCAGTTCTTC
J gene: TRBJ1-2; CDR3 length: 16; V gene: TRBV28; D gene: TRBD1; clone size: NA; CDR3 protein: CASSTPPGQGENGYTF; CDR3 DNA: TGTGCCAGCAGTACTCCACCGGGACAGGGTGAGAATGGCTACACCTTC
J gene: TRBJ1-1; CDR3 length: 16; V gene: TRBV5-1; D gene: NA; clone size: once; CDR3 protein: CASSYSTGIVDTEAFF; CDR3 DNA: TGCGCCAGCAGCTATTCTACAGGGATTGTGGACACTGAAGCTTTCTTT
J gene: TRBJ2-4; CDR3 length: 14; V gene: TRBV7-6; D gene: NA; clone size: NA; CDR3 protein: CASSFGGEENIQYF; CDR3 DNA: TGTGCCAGCAGCTTCGGGGGCGAGGAAAACATTCAGTACTTC
J gene: TRBJ2-3; CDR3 length: 13; V gene: TRBV15; D gene: TRBD1; clone size: NA; CDR3 protein: CATGQGTTDTQYF; CDR3 DNA: TGTGCCACGGGACAGGGAACCACAGATACGCAGTATTTT
J gene: TRBJ2-7; CDR3 length: 13; V gene: TRBV10-3; D gene: NA; clone size: NA; CDR3 protein: CAISVQGIHEQYF; CDR3 DNA: TGTGCCATCAGTGTGCAAGGTATCCACGAGCAGTACTTC
J gene: TRBJ1-2; CDR3 length: 14; V gene: TRBV19; D gene: TRBD1; clone size: NA; CDR3 protein: CASSGQGWHYGYTF; CDR3 DNA: TGTGCCAGTAGTGGACAGGGGTGGCACTATGGCTACACCTTC
J gene: TRBJ1-2; CDR3 length: 13; V gene: TRBV6-6; D gene: TRBD1; clone size: NA; CDR3 protein: CATLDRPLYGYTF; CDR3 DNA: TGTGCCACCTTGGACAGGCCGCTCTATGGCTACACCTTC
J gene: TRBJ2-5; CDR3 length: 13; V gene: TRBV6-4; D gene: TRBD1; clone size: NA; CDR3 protein: CASSLDRGETQYF; CDR3 DNA: TGTGCCAGCAGCCTAGACAGGGGAGAGACCCAGTACTTC
J gene: TRBJ1-1; CDR3 length: 14; V gene: TRBV9; D gene: NA; clone size: NA; CDR3 protein: CASSSGFGNTEAFF; CDR3 DNA: TGTGCCAGCAGCAGTGGTTTCGGGAACACTGAAGCTTTCTTT
J gene: TRBJ2-7; CDR3 length: 14; V gene: TRBV28; D gene: NA; clone size: NA; CDR3 protein: CASRFLESSYEQYF; CDR3 DNA: TGTGCCAGCAGATTCCTCGAGAGCTCCTACGAGCAGTACTTC
J gene: TRBJ2-2; CDR3 length: 13; V gene: TRBV25-1; D gene: TRBD1; clone size: NA; CDR3 protein: CASRTGAHGELFF; CDR3 DNA: TGTGCCAGCAGGACAGGGGCCCACGGGGAGCTGTTTTTT
J gene: TRBJ1-1; CDR3 length: 13; V gene: TRBV6-1; D gene: NA; clone size: NA; CDR3 protein: CAITGIFASEAFF; CDR3 DNA: TGTGCCATTACAGGGATTTTCGCGTCTGAAGCTTTCTTT
J gene: TRBJ2-7; CDR3 length: 13; V gene: TRBV27; D gene: NA; clone size: NA; CDR3 protein: CASSFFPSYEQYF; CDR3 DNA: TGTGCCAGCAGTTTCTTCCCCTCCTACGAGCAGTACTTC
J gene: TRBJ2-2; CDR3 length: 15; V gene: TRBV11-2; D gene: NA; clone size: once; CDR3 protein: CASTWVRSHTGELFF; CDR3 DNA: TGTGCCAGCACTTGGGTCCGCAGTCACACCGGGGAGCTGTTTTTT
J gene: TRBJ2-3; CDR3 length: 15; V gene: TRBV28; D gene: NA; clone size: NA; CDR3 protein: CASSLFSRDHSTQYF; CDR3 DNA: TGTGCCAGCAGTTTATTTTCTCGGGACCACAGCACGCAGTATTTT